This TCR beta chain is drawn from a study of regulatory T cells in long-lasting Graves disease. V lost 5 bases, J lost 6 bases, and 7 bases stayed unmatched. This CDR3 region has 16 residues. Germline V gene sequence: CDR1 KGHDR, CDR2 SFDVKD. Time point described: persistent/refractory GD, antithyroid drugs over 5 years with positive TRAb. From PBMCs, RNA was extracted and then used to make the TCR library. Combining iRepertoire HTBI primers with Arm-PCR of CDR3 regions, the authors built TCR beta libraries. Each CDR3 protein gets one entry after TCRdb re-called the multiplex PCR reads with MiXCR. In the table there are around 460,000 distinct CDR3 sequences, about 20% of which are singletons.

The sample consisted of peripheral blood mononuclear cells (PBMCs), taken when the disease was refractory, from a patient treated with antithyroid drugs. The gene calls are TRBV24-1 and TRBJ2-1, with 12 bases identical to TRBD1. This receptor was identified in a female donor with Graves disease. In DNA form, the CDR3 reads TGTGCCACCAGTGCCGGGACAGGGGGCCTCAGCAATGAGCAGTTCTTC. Translated: CATSAGTGGLSNEQFF.